This T cell receptor (beta chain) was identified in a study of blood T cell repertoires in COVID-19. Overall study: Sources were T cells, B-cell-depleted T cells, or PBMCs; the material itself was cDNA or gDNA.

This CDR3 region has 14 residues. Per the germline V gene, CDR1 is SEHNR and CDR2 is FQNEAQ (reference sequence). V gave up 2 bases and J gave up 4 bases; unmatched junction bases: 1. The table came from immunoSEQ multiplex PCR; TCRdb's copy has only in-frame clones and leaves some out. The repertoire has about 480,000 clones, about nine tenths of them found once; the top ten carry around 12%. Sequenced sample: peripheral blood. This sequence joins TRBV7-9 and TRBJ2-3, with 9 bases lining up with TRBD1. The sequence was collected from a woman aged 50 to 60 with COVID-19, enrolled during active disease. The CDR3 DNA reads as TGTGCCAGCAGCTTACGGACAGGGGCAGATACGCAGTATTTT. Its protein is CASSLRTGADTQYF.